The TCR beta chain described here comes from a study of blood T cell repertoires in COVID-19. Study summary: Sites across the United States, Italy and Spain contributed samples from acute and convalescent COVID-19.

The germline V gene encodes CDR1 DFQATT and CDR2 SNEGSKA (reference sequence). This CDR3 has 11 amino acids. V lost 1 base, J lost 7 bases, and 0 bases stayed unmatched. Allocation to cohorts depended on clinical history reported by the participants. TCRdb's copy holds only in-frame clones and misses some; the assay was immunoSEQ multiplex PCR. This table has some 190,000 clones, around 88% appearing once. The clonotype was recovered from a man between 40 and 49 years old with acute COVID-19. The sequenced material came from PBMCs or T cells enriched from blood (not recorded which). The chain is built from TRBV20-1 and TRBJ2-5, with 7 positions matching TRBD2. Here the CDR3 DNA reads TGCAGTGCTAGAGGCGGGAGGACCCAGTACTTC. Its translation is CSARGGRTQYF.